These T cell receptor beta chains were read from a single sample in a study of graft-versus-host responses after intestinal transplantation. The repertoire was sequenced with immunoSEQ multiplex PCR; TCRdb's copy has only in-frame clones and lacks some. The sample includes about 21,000 clones, around 92% of them seen just once. This specimen consisted of PBMCs, obtained roughly 260 days after intestinal transplant. These receptors came from a human patient who received an intestinal transplant, so some T cells may come from the graft donor. The CDR3 runs from the conserved cysteine through the conserved F or W. Each record gives: J gene, V gene, D gene, CDR3 protein, CDR3 DNA. The D gene is left open where the match is weak.

TRBJ1-2,TRBV27,NA,CASSLSGGNYGYTF,TGTGCCAGCAGTTTATCCGGCGGGAACTATGGCTACACCTTC
TRBJ1-2,TRBV7-9,NA,CASSLAEGSGYTF,TGTGCCAGCAGCTTAGCTGAGGGAAGCGGCTACACCTTC
TRBJ2-7,TRBV19,NA,CASSPQGSTPFYEQYF,TGTGCCAGTAGCCCCCAGGGGTCTACCCCCTTCTACGAGCAGTACTTC
TRBJ1-1,TRBV7-6,NA,CASSLGAPAESEAFF,TGTGCCAGCAGCTTAGGAGCCCCCGCCGAATCTGAAGCTTTCTTT
TRBJ2-5,TRBV27,NA,CASSLFLKGRETQYF,TGTGCCAGCAGTTTATTTTTAAAGGGGAGGGAGACCCAGTACTTC
TRBJ1-2,TRBV5-6,NA,CASSPPVQVPNYGYTF,TGTGCCAGCAGCCCACCGGTACAGGTACCTAACTATGGCTACACCTTC
TRBJ2-6,TRBV7-9,NA,CASSPGQTRSGANVLTF,TGTGCCAGCAGCCCAGGACAGACTCGCTCTGGGGCCAACGTCCTGACTTTC
TRBJ2-3,TRBV5-1,TRBD2,CASSSRTSGKTDTQYF,TGCGCCAGCAGCTCGAGGACTAGCGGGAAAACAGATACGCAGTATTTT
TRBJ2-2,TRBV7-9,NA,CASSFTGEGYTGELFF,TGTGCCAGCAGCTTTACGGGAGAGGGGTACACCGGGGAGCTGTTTTTT
TRBJ1-1,TRBV5-6,NA,CASSWGTSNTEAFF,TGTGCCAGCAGCTGGGGGACATCTAACACTGAAGCTTTCTTT